Listed below are T cell receptor beta chains from one sample, sequenced in a study of T cell changes during pregnancy in multiple sclerosis. TCRdb's copy holds only in-frame clones and misses some; the assay was immunoSEQ multiplex PCR. The sample carries approximately 120,000 clones, 90% to 96% recorded once. Specimen: peripheral blood, collected after pregnancy. These receptors were collected from a female donor with multiple sclerosis, enrolled in a pregnancy study. Both conserved end residues are trimmed from each CDR3.

V	length	J	CDR3
TRBV28	12	TRBJ2-5	ASRETYGQGTQY
TRBV23-1	19	TRBJ1-2	ASSSGHNARQTSLCYYGYT
TRBV28	14	TRBJ2-7	ASSRTTGGSLYEQY
TRBV27	12	TRBJ2-1	ASSLTGTLNEQF
TRBV5-1	12	TRBJ1-4	ASSPARRNEKLF
TRBV9	12	TRBJ2-7	ASSVREGVNEQY
TRBV10-3	15	TRBJ1-5	AISEFVGGDGIQPQH
TRBV4-2	13	TRBJ2-4	ASSLGTGQKNIQY
TRBV11-3	11	TRBJ2-7	ASSPGQTYEQY
TRBV15	13	TRBJ1-5	ATSRDRGNNQPQH
TRBV5-6	14	TRBJ2-1	ASSFRRDRGNNEQF
TRBV4-2	14	TRBJ2-7	ASSPLGATSTGEQY
TRBV7-9	14	TRBJ2-5	ASSLVTSGSRETQY
TRBV11-2	12	TRBJ1-2	ASSAPFRGDGYT
TRBV5-4	14	TRBJ2-7	ASSFPRQGVLDEQY
TRBV4-2	19	TRBJ2-7	ASSQEGPLAGILPSSYEQY
TRBV6-5	13	TRBJ1-5	ASSPETGFNQPQH
TRBV5-1	11	TRBJ2-5	ASSPGQGETQY